A single sample gave rise to the 2 T cell receptor beta chains below, sequenced in a study of CD8 T cells in Susac syndrome. Reverse transcription of roughly 0.45 to 1 ug RNA used random hexamers. From the immunoSEQ multiplex PCR reads, TCRdb called clonotypes with MiXCR, one entry per CDR3 protein. This table has 150,000 to 200,000 distinct CDR3 sequences, approximately 95% appearing once. The sample was CD4+ T cells from PBMCs. These receptor sequences come from a human donor in good health.

The rearrangement joins TRBV6-6 to TRBJ1-5, with D hard to call. The CDR3 sequence is 14 residues long. With 2 bases removed from V and 8 bases from J, the gap between germline ends came to 13 bases. Germline values: CDR1 MNHNY, CDR2 SVGAGI (reference sequence). DNA of the CDR3: TGTGCCAGCAGTTACAAAGGCTCCGTAGAGCCCCAGCATTTT. Its protein is CASSYKGSVEPQHF.

This rearrangement joins TRBV12-3 or TRBV12-4 to TRBJ2-1; D is possibly TRBD2 (5 bases). Trimming cost V 2 bases and J 5 bases, with 13 bases left between them. The CDR3 consists of 15 residues. In DNA, the CDR3 is TGTGCCAGCAGTTTAAGTGACGGGGTGGACAATGAGCAGTTCTTC. The encoded protein is CASSLSDGVDNEQFF.